The 22 T cell receptor beta chains below come from one sample, sequenced in a study of cytotoxic CD8 clonotypes in ibrutinib-treated CLL. Libraries were prepared by immunoSEQ multiplex PCR; TCRdb keeps only in-frame clonotypes and omits some of them. Here the sample spans around 24,000 clones, about four fifths being singletons. The sample was PBMCs, taken before ibrutinib treatment. These TCRs come from a human donor with chronic lymphocytic leukemia.

The chain uses TRBV7-2 and TRBJ2-5; D gene uncertain. Looked up from germline, CDR1 is SGHTA and CDR2 is FQGNSA. The germline V and J ends were trimmed by 1 base and 4 bases, with 7 bases remaining between them. The CDR3 spans 13 residues. The CDR3 loop is CASSLGQVETQYF. CDR3 DNA: TGTGCCAGCAGCTTAGGGCAGGTAGAGACCCAGTACTTC.

This clone was seen only a few times. The chain's CDR3 is CASSPDSSNQPQHF. The CDR3 region has the DNA TGTGCCAGCAGCCCCGACAGTAGCAATCAGCCCCAGCATTTT. The chain joins TRBV27 to TRBJ1-5; D possibly corresponds to TRBD1 (5 bases). Germline loops: CDR1 MNHEY, CDR2 SMNVEV (reference sequence). The germline V and J ends were trimmed by 6 bases and 0 bases, with 9 bases remaining between them. CDR3 length equals 14 residues.

The chain links TRBV7-2 to TRBJ1-4; TRBD1 might be the D (5 bases). CDR1 and CDR2 (germline): SGHTA, FQGNSA. V was trimmed by 1 base and J by 8 bases, leaving 8 bases between them. There are 13 residues in the CDR3. CDR3 sequence reads: CASSLGTSEKLFF. As DNA, the CDR3 is TGTGCCAGCAGCTTAGGGACATCCGAAAAACTGTTTTTT.

The rearrangement uses TRBV5-4 and TRBJ1-1; no clear D. This CDR3 has 12 residues. V lost 2 bases and J lost 3, with 5 bases in between. Germline V lookup: CDR1 SGHNT, CDR2 YYREEE (reference sequence). The CDR3 nucleotides read TGTGCCAGCAGCTTCGACGACACTGAAGCTTTCTTT. Residues: CASSFDDTEAFF. Using reference TRBV5-4 and TRBJ1-1 for the parts outside the CDR3, the full variable domain is ETGVTQSPTHLIKTRGQQVTLRCSSQSGHNTVSWYQQALGQGPQFIFQYYREEENGRGNFPPRFSGLQFPNYSSELNVNALELDDSALYLCASSFDDTEAFFGQGTRLTVV.

The V gene is TRBV18, the J gene TRBJ1-4; 7 bases align to TRBD1. The CDR3 runs to 15 residues. With 4 bases clipped from V and 5 bases from J, the junction kept 7 bases outside the gene matches. Germline CDR1 is KGHSH and CDR2 is LQKENI. The CDR3 reads CASSQGQPTNEKLFF. In DNA form, the CDR3 reads TGTGCCAGCTCACAGGGACAGCCCACGAATGAAAAACTGTTTTTT.

The V call is TRBV25-1, the J call TRBJ2-3; maybe TRBD1 (5 bases). V lost 4 bases and J 3 bases, leaving 5 bases between the germline ends. The CDR3 extends over 12 amino acids. The germline gives CDR1 MGHDK, CDR2 SYGVNS. The CDR3 region is CASSGQTDTQYF. DNA for the CDR3: TGTGCCAGCAGTGGACAGACAGATACGCAGTATTTT.

This clone was seen a handful of times. The chain joins TRBV6-5 to TRBJ1-1; D unclear. The CDR3 totals 14 residues. Germline V gene data show CDR1 as MNHEY and CDR2 as SVGAGI. Trimming stripped 3 bases from V and 0 bases from J, with 8 bases between. The CDR3 sequence: CASSYSPLNTEAFF. The DNA for the CDR3 is TGTGCCAGCAGTTATTCGCCCTTGAACACTGAAGCTTTCTTT.

This clone is a singleton in its sample. The V call is TRBV29-1, the J call TRBJ1-1, with D maybe TRBD1 (5 bases). The germline V gene has CDR1 SQVTM and CDR2 ANQGSEA. The germline V and J ends were trimmed by 7 bases and 5 bases, with 20 bases remaining between them. The CDR3 loop spans 14 amino acids. CDR3 sequence reads: CSGFLRGARTEAFF. As DNA, the CDR3 is TGCAGCGGCTTTCTACGGGGCGCGAGGACTGAAGCTTTCTTT.

This sequence joins TRBV19 and TRBJ2-6; D remains unclear. CDR1 and CDR2 from the germline V gene are LNHDA and SQIVND (reference sequence). Trimming left V 0 bases short and J 2 bases short, with 5 bases between. The CDR3 runs to 15 residues. CDR3 DNA sequence: TGTGCCAGTAGTATAGATACAGCTGGGGCCAACGTCCTGACTTTC. Amino acid sequence: CASSIDTAGANVLTF.

This chain joins TRBV14 and TRBJ2-2; D is ambiguous. The CDR3 sequence is 16 residues long. In germline, CDR1 is SGHDN, CDR2 FVKESK. V was clipped by 0 bases and J by 7 bases, with 15 bases between them. In nucleotides, the CDR3 is TGTGCCAGCAGCCAAGATCTAAGCTCCAGAGGCGGGGAGCTGTTTTTT. Its protein product is CASSQDLSSRGGELFF.

This chain links TRBV27 with TRBJ2-1; no definite D call. The CDR3 runs 16 residues. Germline V gene lookup returns CDR1 MNHEY and CDR2 SMNVEV (reference sequence). Trimming took off 0 bases at V and 5 bases at J, with 14 bases between the two ends. CDR3 in amino acids: CASSLSGRERNNEQFF. DNA for the CDR3: TGTGCCAGCAGTTTATCGGGTCGAGAGAGGAACAATGAGCAGTTCTTC.

The gene calls are TRBV5-8 and TRBJ2-1; D might be TRBD1 (6 bases). The CDR3 totals 14 residues. CDR1 and CDR2 from the germline V gene are SGHTS and YDEGEE. Deletions cut 3 bases from V and 3 bases from J, with 10 bases between. The CDR3 sequence: CASSYRANYNEQFF. Here the CDR3 DNA reads TGTGCCAGCAGCTACAGGGCGAACTACAATGAGCAGTTCTTC.

This clone showed up just a few times. CDR3 protein: CASSLTSGNGYEQYF. The CDR3 DNA is TGTGCCAGCAGCCTGACTAGCGGGAATGGCTACGAGCAGTACTTC. The rearrangement links TRBV2 to TRBJ2-7, with 11 bases fitting TRBD2. The CDR3 loop spans 15 amino acids. Per the germline V gene, CDR1 is SNHLY and CDR2 is FYNNEI. The V segment lost 6 bases and the J segment 3 bases; nucleotides outside the gene matches: 7.

The V call is TRBV5-4, the J call TRBJ2-7; 13 positions agree with TRBD2. Germline V gene sequence: CDR1 SGHNT, CDR2 YYREEE (reference sequence). Trimming removed 4 bases from V and 2 bases from J; junction bases left unmatched: 3. The CDR3 length is 15 residues. The CDR3 bases are TGTGCCAGCAGCCCGGGGACTAGCGGGACCTACGAGCAGTACTTC. Translating gives CASSPGTSGTYEQYF.

The gene calls are TRBV11-3 and TRBJ2-7; perhaps D is TRBD1 or TRBD2 (5 bases each). V gave up 5 bases and J gave up 0 bases, with 14 bases separating them. The CDR3 loop spans 15 amino acids. Germline loops: CDR1 SGHNT, CDR2 YENEEA. CDR3 DNA sequence: TGTGCCAGCAGCCGAGGGGAGAGGAGCTCCTACGAGCAGTACTTC. Translated: CASSRGERSSYEQYF.

The chain links TRBV19 to TRBJ2-3; D not certain. This CDR3 contains 14 residues. V dropped 1 base and J dropped 3 bases, with 8 bases sitting between them. Germline values: CDR1 LNHDA, CDR2 SQIVND (reference sequence). The CDR3 spells CASSIGGWTDTQYF. CDR3 in DNA: TGTGCCAGTAGTATAGGGGGATGGACAGATACGCAGTATTTT.

This clone was picked up one time. The chain links TRBV28 to TRBJ2-7, with 8 bases matching TRBD2. The CDR3 loop spans 15 amino acids. CDR1 is MDHEN and CDR2 is SYDVKM in the germline V gene. The trim removed 2 bases at V and 3 bases at J, leaving 6 bases unmatched. CDR3 sequence: CASSLTGGKNYEQYF. CDR3 bases: TGTGCCAGCAGTTTAACGGGAGGGAAGAACTACGAGCAGTACTTC. Using reference TRBV28 and TRBJ2-7 for the parts outside the CDR3, the full variable domain is DVKVTQSSRYLVKRTGEKVFLECVQDMDHENMFWYRQDPGLGLRLIYFSYDVKMKEKGDIPEGYSVSREKKERFSLILESASTNQTSMYLCASSLTGGKNYEQYFGPGTRLTVT.

This clone has more than one count but fewer than ten. The rearrangement links TRBV7-9 to TRBJ1-5, with 8 bases lining up with TRBD1. Germline V CDR1 and CDR2: SEHNR, FQNEAQ (reference sequence). This CDR3 spans 18 amino acids. V shed 0 bases, J shed 0 bases, and the junction held 7 bases outside the gene matches. Written as DNA, the CDR3 is TGTGCCAGCAGCTTAGCGGGAACAGGGGGTTATAGCAATCAGCCCCAGCATTTT. It is translated as CASSLAGTGGYSNQPQHF.

V usage is TRBV18 and J usage is TRBJ2-5, with 8 bases that match TRBD1. The CDR3 runs 17 residues. Trimming removed 3 bases from V and 1 base from J; junction bases left unmatched: 10. Germline assignment: CDR1 KGHSH and CDR2 LQKENI. CDR3 in DNA: TGTGCCAGCTCACCCAGACCAGGGGGCTTATTCCAAGAGACCCAGTACTTC. Its protein is CASSPRPGGLFQETQYF.

This clone was recorded once. The CDR3 nucleotides are TGTGCCAGCAGTCTCACCGGGACAGTTTACAATGAGCAGTTCTTC. Residues: CASSLTGTVYNEQFF. This rearrangement joins TRBV11-2 to TRBJ2-1; TRBD1 matches 7 bases. The CDR3 contains 15 residues. With 6 bases clipped from V and 4 bases from J, the junction kept 9 bases outside the gene matches. Germline V gene data show CDR1 as SGHAT and CDR2 as FQNNGV.

CDR3 bases: TGTGCCGGGGAAGCGGGGACAGGGGGCACTGAAGCTTTCTTT. Translation: CAGEAGTGGTEAFF. The V call is TRBV6-1, the J call TRBJ1-1; 11 positions match TRBD1. The CDR3 contains 14 residues. Trimming cost V 11 bases and J 4 bases; bases outside gene matches: 9. Per the germline V gene, CDR1 is MNHNS and CDR2 is SASEGT.

A few counts support this clone. This rearrangement joins TRBV28 to TRBJ1-5, with D perhaps TRBD1 (5 bases). This CDR3 is built from 15 residues. The ends were cut back, 2 bases at V and 2 bases at J, with 10 bases in the middle. Germline assignment: CDR1 MDHEN and CDR2 SYDVKM. DNA of the CDR3: TGTGCCAGCAGTTTAGAGGGGCGGGGCAATCAGCCCCAGCATTTT. It is translated as CASSLEGRGNQPQHF.